This entry features one T cell receptor beta chain sequence. Antigen specificity is unknown. This record belongs to a study of T cells after yellow fever vaccination. This CDR3 contains 17 residues. V gave up 4 bases and J gave up 5 bases, with 23 bases separating them. The V gene's germline CDR1 is LGHDT and CDR2 YNNKEL (reference sequence). TCRdb re-called the 5' RACE reads through MiXCR, storing one row per CDR3 protein. Here the sample spans some 390,000 distinct CDR3 sequences, 18% being singletons. Study results and caveats: Contaminants from the bulk population, in the form of abundant clonotypes, could be found in FACS-sorted repertoires. Weaker overall was a secondary response that nonetheless peaked faster, on day 5 versus 15.

The material was PBMCs, obtained before the yellow fever booster vaccination. This clonotype originated in a man in his late teens or twenties who received the YFV17D yellow fever vaccine. J is TRBJ1-2 and V is TRBV3-1; tentative D call: TRBD1 (6 bases). CDR3 amino acids: CASSPPPGEGVWYGYTF. CDR3 DNA: TGTGCCAGCAGCCCCCCTCCCGGGGAGGGGGTGTGGTATGGCTACACCTTC.